Many counts were recorded for the clone carrying this T cell receptor (beta chain). Germline CDR1 is MNHEY and CDR2 is SMNVEV (reference sequence). Deletions cut 1 base from V and 0 bases from J, with 9 bases between. This CDR3 region has 15 residues. TCRdb used MiXCR to reprocess the RT-PCR reads, holding one entry per CDR3 protein. The repertoire holds approximately 720,000 distinct CDR3 sequences, with more than 13% as singletons. Specimen: memory CD4+ T cells from blood. This receptor was identified in a female donor in good health, serving as a healthy control. V is TRBV27 and J is TRBJ1-2, with D perhaps matching TRBD1 (5 bases). CDR3 sequence: CASSLFQGSNYGYTF. The CDR3 DNA reads as TGTGCCAGCAGTTTATTCCAGGGCTCTAACTATGGCTACACCTTC.